Listed below are T cell receptor beta chains from one sample, sequenced in a study. TCRdb recomputed calls from the RT-PCR reads with MiXCR, one row per CDR3 protein. The repertoire holds almost 700,000 distinct CDR3 sequences, with approximately 15% as singletons. Sequencing was carried out using memory CD4+ T cells from blood. The receptors come from a female donor in good health, serving as a healthy control. CDR3s include the opening cysteine and the closing phenylalanine or tryptophan. A D gene is named only where the DNA matches it firmly. The listing skips clone size in some rows; elsewhere it reads once, few, many or a size class.

abundance	j_gene	d_gene	v_gene	CDR3aa	CDR3nt
NA	TRBJ2-2	TRBD1	TRBV27	CASTPLQGAEELFF	TGTGCCAGCACTCCTCTACAGGGGGCCGAGGAGCTGTTTTTT
many	TRBJ2-1	TRBD2	TRBV5-1	CASSLSTSGGYNEQFF	TGCGCCAGCAGCTTGTCGACTAGCGGGGGATACAATGAGCAGTTCTTC
NA	TRBJ1-2	NA	TRBV5-1	CASRKDMGNYGYTF	TGCGCCAGCAGGAAAGATATGGGAAACTATGGCTACACCTTC
few	TRBJ2-7	NA	TRBV6-2/TRBV6-3	CASSYRGAAYSEQYF	TGTGCCAGCAGTTACCGAGGGGCAGCGTACTCCGAGCAGTACTTC
NA	TRBJ2-7	TRBD2	TRBV27	CASSSLAGTYF	TGTGCCAGCAGTTCGCTAGCGGGGACGTACTTC
few	TRBJ2-5	NA	TRBV27	CASSRDGIMETQYF	TGTGCCAGCAGCCGTGACGGAATAATGGAGACCCAGTACTTC
NA	TRBJ1-6	NA	TRBV6-5	CASARGSWSYNSPLHF	TGTGCCAGCGCCCGGGGGAGTTGGTCCTATAATTCACCCCTCCACTTT
few	TRBJ1-4	TRBD1	TRBV10-2	CASSEPTTGEKLFF	TGCGCCAGCAGTGAGCCGACGACAGGGGAAAAACTGTTTTTT
NA	TRBJ2-2	NA	TRBV5-1	CASSFSRSEGELFF	TGCGCCAGCAGCTTCTCCCGGTCGGAGGGGGAGCTGTTTTTT
NA	TRBJ2-2	NA	TRBV9	CASSVGSGYTGELFF	TGTGCCAGCAGCGTAGGGAGCGGATACACCGGGGAGCTGTTTTTT
many	TRBJ2-3	TRBD2	TRBV20-1	CSALGGLARADTQYF	TGCAGTGCTTTGGGGGGACTAGCGCGTGCAGATACGCAGTATTTT
NA	TRBJ2-1	TRBD2	TRBV4-2	CASSRGLAGGYNEQFF	TGTGCCAGCAGCCGGGGACTAGCGGGAGGTTACAATGAGCAGTTCTTC
few	TRBJ1-1	NA	TRBV6-6	CASSYWDTEAFF	TGTGCCAGCAGTTACTGGGACACTGAAGCTTTCTTT
NA	TRBJ2-5	TRBD2	TRBV28	CASSTRTSGLRETQYF	TGTGCCAGCAGTACCAGGACTAGCGGGCTGCGGGAGACCCAGTACTTC
NA	TRBJ2-2	NA	TRBV11-1	CASSLSTAGELFF	TGTGCCAGCAGCTTATCGACGGCCGGGGAGCTGTTTTTT
NA	TRBJ1-4	NA	TRBV6-1	CASSMLQGGLFF	TGTGCCAGTTCAATGTTACAGGGAGGGCTGTTTTTT
few	TRBJ1-2	NA	TRBV9	CASSVDNGSNGYTF	TGTGCCAGCAGCGTAGACAACGGAAGCAACGGCTACACCTTC
NA	TRBJ1-2	NA	TRBV7-8	CASSSSLDGYTF	TGTGCCAGCAGCTCTTCCTTGGATGGCTACACCTTC
many	TRBJ2-1	TRBD2	TRBV10-3	CAISESLGLAGNNEQFF	TGTGCCATCAGTGAGTCCTTAGGCTTAGCGGGGAACAATGAGCAGTTCTTC
NA	TRBJ2-6	NA	TRBV6-5	CASSYFGPAGANVLTF	NA
many	TRBJ2-5	NA	TRBV28	CASSLSRVQETQYF	TGTGCCAGCAGTTTATCCAGGGTCCAAGAGACCCAGTACTTC
NA	TRBJ1-1	NA	TRBV3-2	CASSHRTVNTEAFF	TGTGCCAGCAGCCACCGGACAGTGAACACTGAAGCTTTCTTT
many	TRBJ2-7	NA	TRBV4-1	CASSQGQEPSYEQYF	TGCGCCAGCAGCCAAGGACAGGAACCCTCCTACGAGCAGTACTTC
NA	TRBJ2-3	NA	TRBV5-1	CASSLTVGGADTQYF	TGCGCCAGCAGCTTGACGGTCGGGGGTGCAGATACGCAGTATTTT
NA	TRBJ2-7	NA	TRBV7-2	CASSLAAGSRTYEQYF	TGTGCCAGCAGCTTAGCGGCGGGTTCCCGAACCTACGAGCAGTACTTC
NA	TRBJ2-1	TRBD2	TRBV12-3/TRBV12-4	CASSLLAGVQFF	TGTGCCAGCAGTTTACTAGCGGGAGTGCAGTTCTTC
few	TRBJ1-5	NA	TRBV9	CASSVEAYSNQPQHF	TGTGCCAGCAGCGTAGAGGCGTATAGCAATCAGCCCCAGCATTTT
NA	TRBJ1-1	NA	TRBV30	CAWSVLMNTEAFF	TGTGCCTGGAGTGTATTAATGAACACTGAAGCTTTCTTT
NA	TRBJ2-7	TRBD2	TRBV6-5	CASTRAGGYEQYF	TGTGCCAGCACCAGAGCGGGAGGATACGAGCAGTACTTC
NA	TRBJ2-4	NA	TRBV20-1	CSARDGVWGVKNIQYF	TGCAGTGCTAGAGATGGGGTGTGGGGGGTCAAAAACATTCAGTACTTC
NA	TRBJ2-4	TRBD2	TRBV6-2/TRBV6-3	CASSRASGTLLTAKNIQYF	TGTGCCAGCAGTCGGGCTAGCGGGACCCTACTTACAGCCAAAAACATTCAGTACTTC
NA	TRBJ2-7	NA	TRBV7-2	CASSLGVDLSGERNEQYF	TGTGCCAGCAGCTTAGGTGTAGACCTTTCCGGGGAACGTAACGAGCAGTACTTC
few	TRBJ2-5	NA	TRBV4-1	CASSQNVETQYF	TGCGCCAGCAGCCAAAACGTTGAGACCCAGTACTTC
NA	TRBJ1-6	TRBD1	TRBV7-8	CASSSDRGGSNSPLHF	TGTGCCAGCAGCTCTGACAGGGGGGGGAGTAATTCACCCCTCCACTTT
many	TRBJ2-7	NA	TRBV4-2	CASSREGGSEQYF	TGTGCCAGCAGCCGAGAGGGGGGGTCCGAGCAGTACTTC
few	TRBJ2-2	NA	TRBV12-3/TRBV12-4	CASSVLTSNTGELFF	TGTGCCAGCAGTGTGCTGACTAGTAACACCGGGGAGCTGTTTTTT
NA	TRBJ2-7	NA	TRBV20-1	CSAPGTPSSYEQYF	TGCAGTGCTCCGGGGACTCCCAGCTCCTACGAGCAGTACTTC
few	TRBJ2-2	NA	TRBV11-2	CASSRDGRRTGELFF	TGTGCCAGCAGCCGGGACGGACGGAGGACCGGGGAGCTGTTTTTT
NA	TRBJ2-3	TRBD2	TRBV18	CASSPQRGAADTQYF	TGTGCCAGCTCACCCCAGCGGGGTGCAGCAGATACGCAGTATTTT
few	TRBJ2-1	TRBD1	TRBV5-1	CASSLVTIAGTGRNEQFF	TGCGCCAGCAGCTTGGTAACCATAGCCGGGACAGGGAGGAATGAGCAGTTCTTC
few	TRBJ2-6	NA	TRBV12-3/TRBV12-4	CASSRRTESSGANVLTF	TGTGCCAGCAGTCGTCGGACGGAGTCCTCTGGGGCCAACGTCCTGACTTTC
once	TRBJ2-1	TRBD2	TRBV19	CASMTSGRAGNEQFF	TGTGCCAGTATGACGAGCGGGAGGGCCGGGAATGAGCAGTTCTTC
NA	TRBJ2-5	NA	TRBV5-1	CASSLASRGGETQYF	TGCGCCAGCAGCTTGGCTTCCAGGGGGGGAGAGACCCAGTACTTC
NA	TRBJ2-7	NA	TRBV5-4	CASSLGAGVAYEQYF	TGTGCCAGCAGCTTGGGGGCAGGGGTGGCCTACGAGCAGTACTTC
NA	TRBJ2-2	TRBD1	TRBV9	CASSDRTGGRTGELFF	TGTGCCAGCAGCGACCGGACAGGGGGACGGACCGGGGAGCTGTTTTTT